This T cell receptor beta chain is from a study of blood T cell repertoires in COVID-19. Study processing details: Amplification of reference gene primers provided the estimated nucleated cell counts. Assay used: immunoSEQ multiplex PCR; TCRdb lists only in-frame clones, some missing. The V and J calls and clone size are taken from that table; D and trimming were inferred from the DNA. Seen here are approximately 200,000 clones, about 86% observed once, and the top ten hold over 2.5%. This clone was seen once. The CDR3 consists of 14 residues. Trimming took 3 bases from V and 4 from J; bases not matched to a gene: 5. Germline CDR1 SGHNT, CDR2 YYREEE (reference sequence).

This TCR came from a woman aged 25 to 39 who had recovered from COVID-19. Material: peripheral blood. This chain uses TRBV5-4 with TRBJ1-1; 8 nucleotides align to TRBD1. The CDR3 DNA follows: TGTGCCAGCAGCTCAGGGGGCTTACGCACTGAAGCTTTCTTT. Protein sequence: CASSSGGLRTEAFF.